What follows describes a single T cell receptor beta chain. Clones were sequenced by immunoSEQ multiplex PCR, and TCRdb holds only the in-frame ones, with some missing. Among fewer than 650,000 clones, around 90% were seen once, and the ten largest hold around 8%. This sample is part of a study of blood T cell repertoires in COVID-19. Trimming removed 0 bases from V and 6 bases from J; junction bases left unmatched: 2. Germline CDR1 reads LGHNT; CDR2 reads FRNRAP. CDR3 length: 13 amino acids. J is TRBJ2-7 and V is TRBV12-5; 7 bases line up with TRBD2. The origin of this receptor is a woman between 50 and 59 years old with COVID-19, enrolled during active disease. The sequencing input was peripheral blood. CDR3 residues: CASGLVGGTEQYF. CDR3 DNA: TGTGCTAGTGGTTTGGTGGGGGGGACCGAGCAGTACTTC.